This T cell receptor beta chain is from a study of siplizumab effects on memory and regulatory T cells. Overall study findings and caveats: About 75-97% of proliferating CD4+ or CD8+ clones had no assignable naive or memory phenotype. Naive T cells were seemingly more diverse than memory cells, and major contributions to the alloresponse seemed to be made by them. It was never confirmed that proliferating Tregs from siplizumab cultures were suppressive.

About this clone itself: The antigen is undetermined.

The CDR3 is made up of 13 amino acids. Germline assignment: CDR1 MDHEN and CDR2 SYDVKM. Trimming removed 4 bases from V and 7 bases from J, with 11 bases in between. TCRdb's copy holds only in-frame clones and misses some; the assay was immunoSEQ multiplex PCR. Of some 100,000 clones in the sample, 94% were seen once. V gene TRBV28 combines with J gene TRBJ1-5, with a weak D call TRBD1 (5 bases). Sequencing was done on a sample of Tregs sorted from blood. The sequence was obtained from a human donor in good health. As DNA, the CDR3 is TGTGCCAGCAGTTCACAGGCTTGGCAGCCCCAGCATTTT. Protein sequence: CASSSQAWQPQHF.